This entry features one T cell receptor beta chain sequence. The CDR3 spans 14 residues. V trimming: 4 bases; J trimming: 2 bases; junction bases outside the gene matches: 3. Looked up from germline, CDR1 is SGDLS and CDR2 is YYNGEE. The data stem from a study of cytomegalovirus exposure and HLA in healthy donors. PCR used 60 Vbeta primers and 13 Jbeta primers. Assay: immunoSEQ multiplex PCR; the TCRdb copy retains only in-frame clones and omits some. Of about 120,000 clones detected, roughly 80% appear once; the ten largest clones hold 3.3%. The TCR was taken from a woman under 40 in good health and CMV-seropositive. The chain links TRBV9 to TRBJ2-1, with 7 bases fitting TRBD1. The specimen was PBMCs. The CDR3 protein is CASSTTGAYNEQFF. CDR3 nucleotide sequence: TGTGCCAGCAGCACAACAGGGGCCTACAATGAGCAGTTCTTC.